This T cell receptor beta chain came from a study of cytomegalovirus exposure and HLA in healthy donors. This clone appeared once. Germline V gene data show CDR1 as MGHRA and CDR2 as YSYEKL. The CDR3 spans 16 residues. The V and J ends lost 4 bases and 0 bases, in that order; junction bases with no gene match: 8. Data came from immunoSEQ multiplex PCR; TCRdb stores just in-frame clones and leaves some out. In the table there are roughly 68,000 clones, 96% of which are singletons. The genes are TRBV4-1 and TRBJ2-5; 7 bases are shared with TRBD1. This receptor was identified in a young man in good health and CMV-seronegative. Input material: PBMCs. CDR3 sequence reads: CASSPGGLSYQETQYF. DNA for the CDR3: TGCGCCAGCAGCCCAGGGGGTTTGTCGTACCAAGAGACCCAGTACTTC.